Below are 12 T cell receptor beta chains sequenced from a single sample in a study of blood T cell repertoires in COVID-19 (TCRdb year 2020). Library method: the immunoSEQ multiplex PCR assay. Held by TCRdb, this immuneACCESS table contains in-frame sequences only and omits some clones. Under half of the omission traces to an unresolved V gene where checked; the cause of the rest is unknown. This sample gives over 100,000 clones in total; roughly 82% of them show up just once. The ten largest clonotypes hold less than 8% of the sample. The sequenced sample was peripheral blood. These receptors were taken from a woman aged 80 or older with active or convalescent COVID-19.

The chain has TRBV5-1 and TRBJ2-7, with D possibly being TRBD2 (6 bases). V shed 0 bases and J shed 0 bases, with 7 bases lying between them. This CDR3 comprises 14 residues. Germline V gives CDR1 SGHRS, CDR2 YFSETQ. The CDR3 sequence is CASSLEGGSYEQYF. The CDR3 DNA is TGCGCCAGCAGCTTGGAGGGAGGCTCCTACGAGCAGTACTTC.

The J gene is TRBJ2-1, the V gene TRBV6-1, with 11 bases that match TRBD2. With V trimmed by 3 bases and J by 9 bases, 10 bases remained unmatched. The CDR3 consists of 16 residues. In germline, CDR1 is MNHNS, CDR2 SASEGT. CDR3 DNA sequence: TGTGCCAGCAGTGACCGAGTACTAGCGGGAGAGGGTGAGCAGTTCTTC. The encoded protein is CASSDRVLAGEGEQFF.

This clone was seen just once. The chain recombines TRBV19 with TRBJ2-7; no definite D call. The germline V gene has CDR1 LNHDA and CDR2 SQIVND (reference sequence). The ends were cut back, 5 bases at V and 3 bases at J, with 8 bases in the middle. This CDR3 is 12 amino acids long. CDR3 residues: CASSDPGYEQYF. DNA of the CDR3: TGTGCCAGTAGTGATCCCGGCTACGAGCAGTACTTC. Full variable domain (remainder filled in from reference TRBV19 and TRBJ2-7): DGGITQSPKYLFRKEGQNVTLSCEQNLNHDAMYWYRQDPGQGLRLIYYSQIVNDFQKGDIAEGYSVSREKKESFPLTVTSAQKNPTAFYLCASSDPGYEQYFGPGTRLTVT.

The chain uses TRBV5-1 and TRBJ2-5, with 7 positions matching TRBD1. The germline V gene encodes CDR1 SGHRS and CDR2 YFSETQ. V gave up 0 bases and J gave up 7 bases; unmatched junction bases: 3. This CDR3 has 13 amino acids. This CDR3 is CASSLGQGGTQYF. CDR3 nucleotide sequence: TGCGCCAGCAGCTTGGGACAGGGTGGGACCCAGTACTTC.

A single count supports this clone. V usage is TRBV27 and J usage is TRBJ2-2; TRBD2 agrees at 13 bases. The V gene end was trimmed by 5 bases and the J gene end by 4 bases; junction bases not matched to a gene: 13. Per germline, CDR1 MNHEY and CDR2 SMNVEV (reference sequence). There are 19 residues in the CDR3. CDR3 in DNA: TGTGCCAGCAGTCTTAGCCCGGGACTAGCGGGGTCGGGCACCGGGGAGCTGTTTTTT. This sequence encodes CASSLSPGLAGSGTGELFF.

The chain employs TRBV10-3 and TRBJ1-2; 8 bases fit TRBD1. CDR1 and CDR2 from the germline V gene are ENHRY and SYGVKD. The CDR3 contains 13 residues. V lost 2 bases and J lost 5; bases outside the gene matches: 1. CDR3 coding DNA: TGTGCCATCAGTGAGAGGACAGGGTATGGCTACACCTTC. Translating gives CAISERTGYGYTF.

The chain uses TRBV5-1 and TRBJ2-4; 10 nucleotides line up with TRBD2. Germline CDR1 is SGHRS and CDR2 is YFSETQ. J was trimmed by 9 bases and V by 4 bases; bases with no gene match: 10. The CDR3 totals 15 residues. Written as DNA, the CDR3 is TGCGCCAGCAGCCCCGGTTCTAGCGGGAGAAGCATTCAGTACTTC. This sequence encodes CASSPGSSGRSIQYF.

V is TRBV28 and J is TRBJ1-4, with D tentatively TRBD1 (5 bases). CDR1 and CDR2 (germline): MDHEN, SYDVKM. CDR3 length equals 13 residues. Trimming removed 7 bases at V and 7 bases at J, with 13 bases between. CDR3 sequence: CASNGGRGEKLFF. The CDR3 nucleotides read TGTGCCAGCAACGGGGGGAGAGGTGAAAAACTGTTTTTT.

The gene calls are TRBV5-6 and TRBJ2-7; TRBD1 is a possible D gene (6 bases). The V gene's germline CDR1 is SGHDT and CDR2 YYEEEE. V was clipped by 4 bases and J by 5 bases, with 13 bases between them. This CDR3 contains 13 residues. The CDR3 protein is CASSPTGLDEQYF. Written as DNA, the CDR3 is TGTGCCAGCAGCCCAACAGGGTTGGACGAGCAGTACTTC.

This chain joins TRBV11-2 and TRBJ1-5, with 7 bases that match TRBD1. V trimming: 2 bases; J trimming: 3 bases; junction bases outside the gene matches: 4. The CDR3 is made up of 15 amino acids. CDR1 is SGHAT and CDR2 is FQNNGV in the germline V gene. The CDR3 loop is CASSLMGQSNQPQHF. Written as DNA, the CDR3 is TGTGCCAGCAGCTTAATGGGACAGTCCAATCAGCCCCAGCATTTT.

The V and J genes are TRBV19 and TRBJ1-5; D is perhaps TRBD1 (6 bases). Trimming shortened V by 0 bases and J by 2 bases, and 11 bases separated the two germline ends. This CDR3 has 16 amino acids. CDR1 and CDR2 from the germline V gene are LNHDA and SQIVND (reference sequence). In DNA form, the CDR3 reads TGTGCCAGTAGTATAGATGGAGGGGGGGGCAATCAGCCCCAGCATTTT. Residues: CASSIDGGGGNQPQHF.

The chain links TRBV6-1 to TRBJ1-2, with D perhaps matching TRBD1 (6 bases). V lost 4 bases and J lost 5, with 20 bases in between. Germline values: CDR1 MNHNS, CDR2 SASEGT. This CDR3 region has 16 residues. The CDR3 DNA is TGTGCCAGCAGTGCGGCGATGGGGGGGCTCGGGTATGGCTACACCTTC. Translation: CASSAAMGGLGYGYTF.